These 32 T cell receptor beta chains came from one sample sequenced in a study of beta chain features in type 1 diabetes. The whole isolated RNA underwent reverse transcription, so sequencing captured expressed TCRB transcripts. Assay: immunoSEQ multiplex PCR; the TCRdb copy retains only in-frame clones and omits some. The table lists under 850,000 clones, about an eighth of them singletons. Study-level points and caveats: TCRB CDR3s were moderately but significantly shorter in Type 1 diabetes patients in all four CD4+ subsets.

No antigens are known for them. The sequenced material came from naive CD4+ T cells from blood. All receptors derive from a man aged 18-30 years with type 1 diabetes.

This clone was seen more than once but under ten times. The CDR3 DNA is TGTGCCTGGACCAGGCTGACAAGGAACACCGGGGAGCTGTTTTTT. The encoded protein is CAWTRLTRNTGELFF. V gene TRBV30 combines with J gene TRBJ2-2; D gene unclear. The CDR3 sequence is 15 residues long. Germline V lookup: CDR1 GTSNPN, CDR2 SVGIG (reference sequence). The ends were cut back, 4 bases at V and 1 base at J, with 13 bases in the middle. Full variable domain (missing parts from reference TRBV30 and TRBJ2-2): SQTIHQWPATLVQPVGSPLSLECTVEGTSNPNLYWYRQAAGRGLQLLFYSVGIGQISSEVPQNLSASRPQDRQFILSSKKLLLSDSGFYLCAWTRLTRNTGELFFGEGSRLTVL.

In its sample, this clone was seen a few times. The CDR3 region has the DNA TGTGCCTGGTTTCCTCTAGGGGAGGGTGGCGGCTACACCTTC. Its translation: CAWFPLGEGGGYTF. This rearrangement joins TRBV30 to TRBJ1-2; maybe TRBD1 (5 bases). CDR3 size: 14 residues. The germline V and J ends were trimmed by 5 bases and 8 bases, with 21 bases remaining between them. In germline, CDR1 is GTSNPN, CDR2 SVGIG (reference sequence).

V gene TRBV4-1 combines with J gene TRBJ1-2; D not certain. The CDR3 consists of 15 residues. The V end lost 0 bases, the J end lost 2 bases, and 10 bases lay between the germline ends. Germline V gives CDR1 MGHRA, CDR2 YSYEKL. CDR3 DNA sequence: TGCGCCAGCAGCCAAGATTTGGAGAACAACTATGGCTACACCTTC. Translating gives CASSQDLENNYGYTF.

This clone has only a few counts. The rearrangement joins TRBV29-1 to TRBJ1-4; D is uncertain. CDR3 length: 13 amino acids. V was cut by 1 base and J by 8 bases, with 11 bases left in between. Germline CDR1 and CDR2: SQVTM and ANQGSEA. The DNA of the CDR3 is TGCAGCGTTGAAGGTGTCAGCCCCGAAAAACTGTTTTTT. This sequence encodes CSVEGVSPEKLFF.

The V gene is TRBV15, the J gene TRBJ1-5; D perhaps matches TRBD1 (5 bases). Germline assignment: CDR1 LNHNV and CDR2 YYDKDF (reference sequence). The CDR3 has 19 amino acids. V lost 1 base and J lost 0, with 19 bases in between. The CDR3 region has the DNA TGTGCCACCAGCAGAGGGTGGGGCGGGGGGATGTATAGCAATCAGCCCCAGCATTTT. Its translation: CATSRGWGGGMYSNQPQHF.

J is TRBJ1-2 and V is TRBV30; tentative D call: TRBD1 (6 bases). CDR1 and CDR2 (germline): GTSNPN, SVGIG (reference sequence). The CDR3 loop spans 13 amino acids. Trimming removed 3 bases at V and 1 base at J, with 9 bases between. This CDR3 is CAWSRTVNYGYTF. As DNA, the CDR3 is TGTGCCTGGAGCCGGACAGTTAACTATGGCTACACCTTC.

V usage is TRBV10-2 and J usage is TRBJ1-2, with D unresolved. Trimming removed 8 bases at V and 5 bases at J, with 12 bases between. Germline assignment: CDR1 WSHSY and CDR2 SAAADI. The CDR3 totals 12 residues. CDR3 in amino acids: CASLWGEYGYTF. In DNA form, the CDR3 reads TGCGCCAGCCTATGGGGAGAGTATGGCTACACCTTC.

This chain joins TRBV6-5 and TRBJ2-7, with unresolved D. Germline CDR1 MNHEY, CDR2 SVGAGI. This CDR3 region has 14 residues. Between the trimmed V and J ends, which lost 7 bases and 1 base, there was a span of 14 bases. The CDR3 DNA reads as TGTGCCAGCACCGAACTACACACGTCCTACGAGCAGTACTTC. This sequence encodes CASTELHTSYEQYF.

This clone was observed a handful of times. The V gene is TRBV10-1, the J gene TRBJ2-2, with TRBD1 matching over 10 bases. J was trimmed by 6 bases and V by 4 bases; bases with no gene match: 8. There are 16 residues in the CDR3. Germline loops: CDR1 WNHNN, CDR2 SYGVQD (reference sequence). DNA of the CDR3: TGCGCCAGCAGTGCGGGGGACAGGGGATCGGCCGGGGAGCTGTTTTTT. This translates into CASSAGDRGSAGELFF.

The table lists this clone with a few counts. The gene calls are TRBV7-9 and TRBJ2-3; the match to TRBD1 covers 8 bases. The CDR3 extends over 15 amino acids. With 5 bases clipped from V and 6 bases from J, the junction kept 10 bases outside the gene matches. CDR1 SEHNR and CDR2 FQNEAQ come from the germline V gene (reference sequence). The CDR3 DNA is TGTGCCAGCAGCCACCGACAGGGGTCACTCGATACGCAGTATTTT. The encoded protein is CASSHRQGSLDTQYF.

This clone was picked up a small number of times. The rearrangement links TRBV5-4 to TRBJ2-1; D is undetermined. Germline V gene sequence: CDR1 SGHNT, CDR2 YYREEE (reference sequence). V gave up 3 bases and J gave up 6 bases, with 19 bases separating them. There are 16 residues in the CDR3. CDR3 region: CASSSRIQMPSNEQFF. The CDR3 bases are TGTGCCAGCAGCTCGAGGATTCAAATGCCTTCCAATGAGCAGTTCTTC.

This clone has just a few counts. This chain links TRBV29-1 with TRBJ2-5; 7 nucleotides align to TRBD1. The germline V gene encodes CDR1 SQVTM and CDR2 ANQGSEA. This CDR3 is built from 14 residues. The ends lost 5 bases at V and 2 bases at J; junction bases unmatched: 8. This CDR3 reads CSVRWGQTQETQYF. CDR3 nucleotides: TGCAGCGTTCGGTGGGGACAGACGCAAGAGACCCAGTACTTC.

This clone was seen only a few times. The gene calls are TRBV4-1 and TRBJ2-7; 8 bases fit TRBD1. CDR1 is MGHRA and CDR2 is YSYEKL in the germline V gene. The CDR3 contains 18 residues. Trimming at V came to 1 base and at J to 0 bases, leaving 11 bases not matched to a gene. Here the CDR3 DNA reads TGCGCCAGCAGCCAAGGCCGGGTCCTAGGGACAGGCTCCTACGAGCAGTACTTC. It specifies CASSQGRVLGTGSYEQYF.

This clone has more than one count but fewer than ten. CDR3 residues: CASSLGQVGAFF. The CDR3 DNA follows: TGTGCCAGCAGCTTGGGGCAGGTTGGGGCGTTCTTC. V and J are TRBV5-4 and TRBJ2-1, with a weak D call TRBD1 (5 bases). There are 12 residues in the CDR3. Germline CDR1 SGHNT, CDR2 YYREEE (reference sequence). V lost 0 bases and J lost 15, with 13 bases in between.

This rearrangement joins TRBV27 to TRBJ1-1, with D uncertain. This CDR3 has 13 residues. V was clipped by 3 bases and J by 1 base, with 6 bases between them. CDR1 and CDR2 from the germline V gene are MNHEY and SMNVEV (reference sequence). DNA for the CDR3: TGTGCCAGCAGTTTCCGACCGAACACTGAAGCTTTCTTT. Protein product: CASSFRPNTEAFF.

The chain employs TRBV11-2 and TRBJ2-4; D call uncertain. The germline gives CDR1 SGHAT, CDR2 FQNNGV. This CDR3 comprises 15 residues. The V and J ends lost 2 bases and 0 bases respectively, with 8 bases between them. CDR3 DNA: TGTGCCAGCAGCTTACTTGGGCTAGCCAAAAACATTCAGTACTTC. This codes for CASSLLGLAKNIQYF.

This clone was seen only a few times. CDR3 coding DNA: TGTGCCAGCAGCTCGGACTTATTAGCCAAAAACATTCAGTACTTC. Translated: CASSSDLLAKNIQYF. The J gene is TRBJ2-4, the V gene TRBV5-6; D is perhaps TRBD2 (5 bases). This CDR3 region has 15 residues. Germline V gene data show CDR1 as SGHDT and CDR2 as YYEEEE. The ends were cut back, 3 bases at V and 0 bases at J, with 10 bases in the middle.

This clone has only a few counts. The chain combines TRBV7-8 with TRBJ2-1; D call uncertain. V was pared by 5 bases and J by 13 bases, with 15 bases between. The CDR3 has 12 amino acids. Germline loops: CDR1 SGHVS, CDR2 FQNEAQ. The CDR3 coding sequence is TGTGCCAGCAGCGATCACCCAGGAGACCAGTTCTTC. This codes for CASSDHPGDQFF.

This clone was picked up a small number of times. The chain combines TRBV27 with TRBJ1-2; D not certain. V was clipped by 5 bases and J by 4 bases, with 11 bases between them. Germline CDR1 is MNHEY and CDR2 is SMNVEV (reference sequence). The CDR3 extends over 13 amino acids. CDR3 sequence reads: CASSSRLIYGYTF. CDR3 DNA: TGTGCCAGCAGTAGTCGGCTCATCTATGGCTACACCTTC.

This clone has a handful of counts. This sample also contains other DNA sequences that code for the same CDR3. J is TRBJ1-1 and V is TRBV6-5; no reliable D call. The ends were cut back, 3 bases at V and 4 bases at J, with 9 bases in the middle. The CDR3 is 13 amino acids. In germline, CDR1 is MNHEY, CDR2 SVGAGI. This chain's CDR3 is CASSYSRGTEAFF. The CDR3 region has the DNA TGTGCCAGCAGTTATAGCCGGGGCACTGAAGCTTTCTTT.

In its sample, this clone was seen a few times. The chain carries TRBV28 and TRBJ2-6, with D possibly matching TRBD1 (5 bases). Looked up from germline, CDR1 is MDHEN and CDR2 is SYDVKM. The CDR3 spans 16 residues. The V gene lost 4 bases and the J gene lost 0 bases, with 10 bases spanning the gap. For the CDR3, the DNA is TGTGCCAGCAGTTCAGACAGACGCTCTGGGGCCAACGTCCTGACTTTC. It codes for CASSSDRRSGANVLTF.

The chain carries TRBV6-5 and TRBJ2-7, with D unclear. Trimming shortened V by 5 bases and J by 3 bases, and 11 bases separated the two germline ends. Germline values: CDR1 MNHEY, CDR2 SVGAGI. This CDR3 spans 13 amino acids. The CDR3 here is CASSRQADYEQYF. In nucleotides, the CDR3 is TGTGCCAGCAGTCGACAAGCCGACTACGAGCAGTACTTC.

The chain employs TRBV4-2 and TRBJ1-1, with D hard to call. Germline V gene sequence: CDR1 LGHNA, CDR2 YNFKEQ. The V and J ends lost 0 bases and 5 bases respectively, with 10 bases between them. The length of the CDR3 is 14 residues. CDR3 residues: CASSQDARRTEAFF. The CDR3, as DNA: TGTGCCAGCAGCCAAGATGCGCGGAGGACTGAAGCTTTCTTT.

This clone was counted only a few times. The gene calls are TRBV30 and TRBJ2-2, with D maybe TRBD2 (6 bases). The CDR3 spans 14 residues. Germline CDR1 is GTSNPN and CDR2 is SVGIG (reference sequence). The V gene lost 1 base and the J gene lost 5 bases, with 11 bases spanning the gap. In DNA, the CDR3 is TGTGCCTGGAGTGGGGAGGTTTTGACCGGGGAGCTGTTTTTT. It is translated as CAWSGEVLTGELFF.

The chain couples TRBV30 to TRBJ2-7; 14 nucleotides agree with TRBD2. The CDR3 has 14 residues. V shed 5 bases and J 2 bases; nucleotides not matched to a gene: 2. The germline V gene has CDR1 GTSNPN and CDR2 SVGIG (reference sequence). DNA of the CDR3: TGTGCCTGGGGACTAGCGGGGGGAACCTACGAGCAGTACTTC. The encoded protein is CAWGLAGGTYEQYF. Full variable domain (rest looked up from reference TRBV30 and TRBJ2-7): SQTIHQWPATLVQPVGSPLSLECTVEGTSNPNLYWYRQAAGRGLQLLFYSVGIGQISSEVPQNLSASRPQDRQFILSSKKLLLSDSGFYLCAWGLAGGTYEQYFGPGTRLTVT.

This clone was recorded a few times. The chain joins TRBV5-6 to TRBJ2-5; 10 bases are a match to TRBD1. With V trimmed by 4 bases and J by 1 base, 10 bases remained unmatched. Germline V lookup: CDR1 SGHDT, CDR2 YYEEEE. This CDR3 comprises 17 residues. The CDR3 loop reads CASSTGQGKLGQETQYF. The CDR3 nucleotides are TGTGCCAGCAGCACGGGACAGGGGAAACTGGGCCAAGAGACCCAGTACTTC.

This clone was recorded a few times. The chain links TRBV29-1 to TRBJ1-2, with D uncertain. Germline CDR1 is SQVTM and CDR2 is ANQGSEA. V was trimmed by 0 bases and J by 4 bases, leaving 12 bases between them. The CDR3 length is 14 residues. CDR3 sequence (DNA): TGCAGCGTTGAAGAGGGATCCTTAGGCTATGGCTACACCTTC. It codes for CSVEEGSLGYGYTF.

This clone was detected only a few times. V is TRBV7-3 and J is TRBJ2-5; D might be TRBD1 or TRBD2, each matching 5 bases. The germline CDR1 and CDR2 sequences are SGHTA and FQGTGA. Between the trimmed V and J ends, which lost 0 bases and 5 bases, there was a span of 13 bases. The length of the CDR3 is 15 residues. CDR3 DNA: TGTGCCAGCAGCTTAACGTCGGGGCCTGGGGAGACCCAGTACTTC. This translates into CASSLTSGPGETQYF.

The sample holds a few counts of this clone. The chain employs TRBV7-9 and TRBJ1-4; no definite D call. This CDR3 is built from 13 residues. CDR1 and CDR2 from the germline V gene are SEHNR and FQNEAQ (reference sequence). V was cut by 0 bases and J by 7 bases, with 6 bases left in between. CDR3 in DNA: TGTGCCAGCAGCTTAGCCCTCGCTGAAAAACTGTTTTTT. The encoded protein is CASSLALAEKLFF.

The chain combines TRBV6-1 with TRBJ2-7; no definite D call. Trimming took off 0 bases at V and 3 bases at J, with 9 bases between the two ends. The germline V gene has CDR1 MNHNS and CDR2 SASEGT. The CDR3 sequence is 14 residues long. As DNA, the CDR3 is TGTGCCAGCAGTGAAGCAAGTCAAGTCTACGAGCAGTACTTC. Protein sequence: CASSEASQVYEQYF.

The rearrangement joins TRBV6-5 to TRBJ1-1; perhaps TRBD1 as D (5 bases). Germline CDR1 is MNHEY and CDR2 is SVGAGI. The CDR3 contains 12 residues. V lost 6 bases, J lost 1 base, and 6 bases lay in between. In DNA, the CDR3 is TGTGCCAGCAGAAGGGGGAACACTGAAGCTTTCTTT. It yields the protein CASRRGNTEAFF.

This clone came up a few times. The chain couples TRBV5-1 to TRBJ1-5; no clear D gene. This CDR3 contains 15 residues. Trimming stripped 0 bases from V and 0 bases from J, with 7 bases between. Germline V lookup: CDR1 SGHRS, CDR2 YFSETQ. CDR3 DNA sequence: TGCGCCAGCAGCTTGGAAGGAGGTAGCAATCAGCCCCAGCATTTT. It is translated as CASSLEGGSNQPQHF.